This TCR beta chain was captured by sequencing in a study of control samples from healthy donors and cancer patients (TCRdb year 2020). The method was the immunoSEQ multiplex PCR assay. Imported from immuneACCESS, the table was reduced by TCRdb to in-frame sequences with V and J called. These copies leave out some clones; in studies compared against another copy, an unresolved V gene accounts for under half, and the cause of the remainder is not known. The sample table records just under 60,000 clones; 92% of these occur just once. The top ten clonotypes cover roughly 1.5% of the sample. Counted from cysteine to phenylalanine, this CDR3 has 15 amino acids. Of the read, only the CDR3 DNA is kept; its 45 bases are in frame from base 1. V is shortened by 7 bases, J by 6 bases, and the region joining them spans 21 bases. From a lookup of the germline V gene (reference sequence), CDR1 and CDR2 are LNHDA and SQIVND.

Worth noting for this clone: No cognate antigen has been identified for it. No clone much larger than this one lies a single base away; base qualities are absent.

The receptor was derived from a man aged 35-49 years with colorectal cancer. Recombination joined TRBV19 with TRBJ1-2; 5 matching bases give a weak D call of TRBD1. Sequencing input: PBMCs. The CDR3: CASTSSARQGDGYTF. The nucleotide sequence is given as TGTGCCAGTACCTCCTCGGCCAGGCAAGGGGATGGCTACACCTTC.